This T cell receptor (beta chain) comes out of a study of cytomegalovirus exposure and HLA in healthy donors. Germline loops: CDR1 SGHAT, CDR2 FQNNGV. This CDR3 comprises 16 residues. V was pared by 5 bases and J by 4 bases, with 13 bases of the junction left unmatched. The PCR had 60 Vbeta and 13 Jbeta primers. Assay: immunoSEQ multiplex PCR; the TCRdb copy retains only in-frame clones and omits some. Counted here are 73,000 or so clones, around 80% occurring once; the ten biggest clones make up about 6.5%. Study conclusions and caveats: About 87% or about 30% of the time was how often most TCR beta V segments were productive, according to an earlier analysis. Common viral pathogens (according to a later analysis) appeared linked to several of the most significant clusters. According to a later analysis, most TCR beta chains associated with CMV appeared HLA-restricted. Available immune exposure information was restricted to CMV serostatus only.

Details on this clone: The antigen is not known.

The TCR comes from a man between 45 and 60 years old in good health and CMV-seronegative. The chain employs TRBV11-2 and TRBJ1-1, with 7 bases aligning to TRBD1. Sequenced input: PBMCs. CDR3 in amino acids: CASSRTGSGRVTEAFF. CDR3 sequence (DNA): TGTGCCAGCAGCAGGACAGGTTCGGGCCGTGTCACTGAAGCTTTCTTT.